The rows below give T cell receptor beta chains drawn from one sample of a study of blood T cell repertoires in COVID-19. Using immunoSEQ multiplex PCR, the repertoire was profiled, and TCRdb retains in-frame clones only, with some absent. Of 35,000 to 45,000 clones listed, around 91% are singletons. Sequencing was done on a sample of peripheral blood. These receptor sequences come from a man aged 50 or older with active COVID-19. Both conserved end residues are part of each CDR3. A D gene is named only where the DNA matches it firmly. Clone size is stated in some rows and not others, as once, few, many or a class when expanded.

D	V	size	J	DNA	CDR3
TRBD1	TRBV5-8	-	TRBJ2-7	TGTGCCAGCAGCTACAGGGGCGTCGACGAGCAGTACTTC	CASSYRGVDEQYF
-	TRBV5-6	-	TRBJ1-2	TGTGCCAGCAGCCGCGGACTGGGTGGGCCGGGCGGCTACACCTTC	CASSRGLGGPGGYTF
-	TRBV6-6	-	TRBJ2-5	TGTGCCAGCACCACTACCGGGAGAGAGACCCAGTACTTC	CASTTTGRETQYF
-	TRBV5-1	-	TRBJ2-3	TGCGCCAGCAGCTTGGGGGGCAAACTCACAGATACGCAGTATTTT	CASSLGGKLTDTQYF
TRBD1	TRBV19	once	TRBJ2-7	TGTGCCAGTAGTATAGAACCGGGACAGTTCTACGAGCAGTACTTC	CASSIEPGQFYEQYF
-	TRBV28	-	TRBJ2-7	TGTGCCAGCAGGACGACAGGTAACGAGCAGTACTTC	CASRTTGNEQYF
TRBD1	TRBV11-2	-	TRBJ2-3	TGTGCCAGCAGCTTGGACAGGGTAAAAGATACGCAGTATTTT	CASSLDRVKDTQYF
-	TRBV7-9	-	TRBJ2-1	TGTGCCACCGAGGGGGGGACCGGTGAGCAGTTCTTC	CATEGGTGEQFF
TRBD2	TRBV7-8	-	TRBJ2-3	TGTGCCAGCAGCCCAAACGCAGCGGGACTAGCGGATACGCAGTATTTT	CASSPNAAGLADTQYF
-	TRBV27	-	TRBJ1-2	TGTGCCAGCAGTCCCTCGGGAGTTAATGGCTACACCTTC	CASSPSGVNGYTF
TRBD2	TRBV3-1/TRBV3-2	-	TRBJ2-7	TGTGCCAGCAGCCTTATGGGACTAGCGCTCTACGAGCAGTACTTC	CASSLMGLALYEQYF
-	TRBV27	-	TRBJ2-7	TGTGCCAGCAGTCGACAGGACTCCTACGAGCAGTACTTC	CASSRQDSYEQYF
-	TRBV6-5	-	TRBJ2-1	TGTGCCAGCACCGGGACACGCAACTACAATGAGCAGTTCTTC	CASTGTRNYNEQFF
TRBD1	TRBV19	-	TRBJ2-5	TGTGCCAGTAGTTCGTCCGGGACAGGGGGAGAGACCCAGTACTTC	CASSSSGTGGETQYF
-	TRBV28	-	TRBJ1-1	TGTGCCAGCAGTTTTATTGGAGCCACAATTGAGAGGACTGAAGCTTTCTTT	CASSFIGATIERTEAFF
-	TRBV2	-	TRBJ2-7	TGTGCCAGCAGTGGGAGCACAGACAGCTCCTACGAGCAGTACTTC	CASSGSTDSSYEQYF
-	TRBV28	-	TRBJ2-7	TGTGCCAGTTTGGCCCCAGGTCTTATGTCCTACGAGCAGTACTTC	CASLAPGLMSYEQYF
TRBD1	TRBV30	-	TRBJ1-2	TGTGCCTGGAGTGTGATGGGGACAGGGCTTTCTCGTGGCTACACCTTC	CAWSVMGTGLSRGYTF
-	TRBV11-3	-	TRBJ2-2	TGTGCCAGCAGCCTAGAGACTTACTCGGGGGAGCTGTTTTTT	CASSLETYSGELFF
TRBD2	TRBV29-1	-	TRBJ2-2	TGCAGCGTTGTAGGGAGGGCCGGGGAGCTGTTTTTT	CSVVGRAGELFF
TRBD1	TRBV6-5	-	TRBJ2-5	TGTGCCAGCAGTCCCCGGACAGGGGAAGAGACCCAGTACTTC	CASSPRTGEETQYF
TRBD1	TRBV5-1	-	TRBJ2-3	TGCGCCAGCAGCTTTGGGACAGGGGTTAGCACAGATACGCAGTATTTT	CASSFGTGVSTDTQYF
-	TRBV9	-	TRBJ1-6	TGTGCCAGCAGCGTAGAAGCGCGTGATTCACCCCTCCACTTT	CASSVEARDSPLHF
-	TRBV7-8	-	TRBJ1-2	TGTGCCAGCAGCTTAGTGGGGGGTGCCACGAACTATGGCTACACCTTC	CASSLVGGATNYGYTF
TRBD2	TRBV5-1	-	TRBJ2-1	TGCGCCAGCAGCCCGATTCGGGGGGACCCGGGGAGGGAGCAGTTCTTC	CASSPIRGDPGREQFF
-	TRBV7-9	-	TRBJ2-7	TGTGCCAGCAGCTTAGATGAGCGGTCCTCCTACGAGCAGTACTTC	CASSLDERSSYEQYF
TRBD1	TRBV28	-	TRBJ1-6	TGTGCCAGCAGTCCACGCACAGGGGGCTCCTATAATTCACCCCTCCACTTT	CASSPRTGGSYNSPLHF